This note documents a single TCR beta chain sequence. The antigen is unknown. There are 10 residues in the CDR3. The germline gives CDR1 DFQATT, CDR2 SNEGSKA (reference sequence). The germline V and J ends were trimmed by 5 bases and 8 bases, with 9 bases remaining between them. A second about 6 to 12 cycle PCR used barcoded and J-beta primers. TCRdb re-called the 5' RACE reads through MiXCR, storing one row per CDR3 protein. This table holds under 850,000 distinct CDR3 sequences, 30% to 45% found once. The data stem from a study of blood T cells in healthy people across ages. Whole-study results and caveats: PBMCs that were unsorted prevented a conclusive naive versus antigen-experienced comparison. A greater number of naive CD4+ cells and higher diversity distinguished long-lived donors from aged donors.

The sample taken for sequencing was blood. The chain combines TRBV20-1 with TRBJ1-2; D remains unclear. The source of this sequence is a man aged 18 to 29 in good health. CDR3 amino acids: CSAPEDGYTF. CDR3 nucleotides: TGCAGTGCTCCCGAGGACGGCTACACCTTC.